These 10 T cell receptor beta chains originate from one sample sequenced in a study of spatial heterogeneity in lung cancer. Whole-study results and caveats: In tumors, expanded intratumoral alpha and beta TCR counts tracked mutation counts.

One entry per CDR3 protein, called by TCRdb with MiXCR from the 5' RACE reads. The repertoire holds 15,000 to 20,000 distinct CDR3 sequences, 4.5% to 7% seen once, with around 10% in the top ten. Their target antigens are unknown. Time point specified: sample taken at primary tumor resection. The sample consisted of lung tumor tissue, taken at surgery. All receptors come from a female donor with early-stage non-small cell lung cancer.

In its sample, this clonotype was seen many times. This could be a read error, since a much larger clone is one nucleotide away. This chain joins TRBV29-1 and TRBJ2-7; TRBD1 matches 7 bases. This CDR3 has 14 amino acids. In germline, CDR1 is SQVTM, CDR2 ANQGSEA. CDR3 coding DNA: TGCAACCACTTATCCGGGACAGCCGCCTACGAGCAGTACTTC. Its protein product is CNHLSGTAAYEQYF.

Only a few counts were recorded for this clonotype. Here the CDR3 reads CATRKQGTNSGANVLTF. CDR3 DNA sequence: TGTGCCACCAGGAAACAGGGGACAAACTCTGGGGCCAACGTCCTGACTTTC. The chain joins TRBV15 to TRBJ2-6; 7 nucleotides align to TRBD1. This CDR3 is 17 amino acids long. CDR1 is LNHNV, CDR2 YYDKDF, per germline (reference sequence). V dropped 6 bases and J dropped 0; count of bases not matched to a gene: 8.

This clonotype was picked up many times. This chain links TRBV7-9 with TRBJ2-1; D not certain. Germline V gives CDR1 SEHNR, CDR2 FQNEAQ (reference sequence). The CDR3 covers 14 residues. Deletions cut 0 bases from V and 6 bases from J, with 9 bases between. The CDR3 spells CASSLAGSGNEQFF. The CDR3, as DNA: TGTGCCAGCAGCTTAGCCGGTTCGGGCAATGAGCAGTTCTTC.

In this sample, this clonotype turned up many times. The genes are TRBV20-1 and TRBJ2-7; maybe TRBD2 (5 bases). The CDR3 is made up of 15 amino acids. V lost 6 bases and J 0 bases, leaving 18 bases between the germline ends. Germline CDR1 is DFQATT and CDR2 is SNEGSKA (reference sequence). CDR3 sequence: CSAASGGPLSYEQYF. The CDR3 DNA reads as TGCAGTGCCGCGAGTGGCGGGCCTCTCTCCTACGAGCAGTACTTC.

The sample holds many counts of this clonotype. The rearrangement links TRBV2 to TRBJ2-7; possibly TRBD1 for D (5 bases). Germline values: CDR1 SNHLY, CDR2 FYNNEI. This CDR3 region has 13 residues. V was cut by 6 bases and J by 3 bases, with 12 bases left in between. CDR3 in DNA: TGTGCCAGCAGACATGACAGACTCTACGAGCAGTACTTC. It translates to CASRHDRLYEQYF. Variable domain in full (rest from reference TRBV2 and TRBJ2-7): EPEVTQTPSHQVTQMGQEVILRCVPISNHLYFYWYRQILGQKVEFLVSFYNNEISEKSEIFDDQFSVERPDGSNFTLKIRSTKLEDSAMYFCASRHDRLYEQYFGPGTRLTVT.

Many counts were recorded for this clonotype. This chain uses TRBV18 with TRBJ1-2, with D perhaps matching TRBD1 (5 bases). Trimming cost V 0 bases and J 3 bases, with 5 bases left between them. The CDR3 runs to 13 residues. Per the germline V gene, CDR1 is KGHSH and CDR2 is LQKENI. The CDR3 sequence: CASSPPGHYGYTF. For the CDR3, the DNA is TGTGCCAGCTCACCACCGGGACACTATGGCTACACCTTC. The full variable domain, completed using reference TRBV18 and TRBJ1-2, is NAGVMQNPRHLVRRRGQEARLRCSPMKGHSHVYWYRQLPEEGLKFMVYLQKENIIDESGMPKERFSAEFPKEGPSILRIQQVVRGDSAAYFCASSPPGHYGYTFGSGTRLTVV.

This clonotype was detected ten times or more. CDR3 nucleotides: TGCAGCGCGACAGGTGGGGCCAACGTCCTGACTTTC. Its translation is CSATGGANVLTF. The chain has TRBV29-1 and TRBJ2-6; D possibly corresponds to TRBD1 (6 bases). In germline, CDR1 is SQVTM, CDR2 ANQGSEA. The CDR3 is made up of 12 amino acids. The V and J ends lost 7 bases and 3 bases respectively, with 7 bases between them.

The V and J genes are TRBV6-5 and TRBJ1-1; D is uncertain. There are 11 residues in the CDR3. V dropped 5 bases and J dropped 10 bases, with 11 bases sitting between them. Germline loops: CDR1 MNHEY, CDR2 SVGAGI. CDR3 in DNA: TGTGCCAGCAGTCGCACGGGTGTAGCTTTCTTT. Its protein product is CASSRTGVAFF.

This chain connects TRBV29-1 to TRBJ2-7; D might be TRBD1 (6 bases). CDR3 length: 12 residues. V lost 2 bases, J lost 5 bases, and 10 bases lay in between. CDR1 and CDR2 (germline): SQVTM, ANQGSEA. Here the CDR3 DNA reads TGCAGCGTTGAACCGCCAGGGGACGAGCAGTACTTC. Translating it yields CSVEPPGDEQYF.

In its sample, this clonotype was seen many times. V usage is TRBV7-3 and J usage is TRBJ2-1, with D hard to call. V was shortened by 2 bases and J by 10 bases, with 12 bases between the two germline ends. Germline CDR1 and CDR2: SGHTA and FQGTGA. The CDR3 has 13 amino acids. The CDR3, as DNA: TGTGCCAGCAGCTTAGGATCGGGCTTCGAGCAGTTCTTC. Protein product: CASSLGSGFEQFF.